This T cell receptor beta chain appears in the sequencing data of a study of blood T cell repertoires in COVID-19. Looking at the study overall: PBMCs, B-cell-depleted T cells, or T cells provided the cDNA or gDNA that made up the material.

Profiled with immunoSEQ multiplex PCR; TCRdb holds only in-frame clones, not every one. This sample has about 55,000 clones, with around 67% found just once. With 6 bases clipped from V and 8 bases from J, the junction kept 5 bases outside the gene matches. The CDR3 length is 12 residues. Per germline, CDR1 MNHEY and CDR2 SVGAGI. The sequenced sample was peripheral blood. The chain combines TRBV6-5 with TRBJ1-2, with TRBD1 matching 8 bases. The receptor's source is a woman aged 70 to 79 with acute or convalescent COVID-19. CDR3 bases: TGTGCCAGCAGCCAGGGGGCGCGAGGCTACACCTTC. It encodes CASSQGARGYTF.